This TCR beta chain is drawn from a study of cytomegalovirus exposure and HLA in healthy donors. Regarding the study as a whole: Reported performance of the classifier showed diagnosis of cytomegalovirus status with high specificity and sensitivity. According to an earlier analysis, most TCR beta V segments yielded productive rearrangements about 90% or about 30% of the time.

CDR3 size: 15 residues. Germline CDR1 SGDLS, CDR2 YYNGEE. V lost 3 bases, J lost 6 bases, and 5 bases stayed unmatched. The PCR used 60 Vbeta and 13 Jbeta primers. The data were produced by immunoSEQ multiplex PCR, yet TCRdb's version contains in-frame clones alone and is incomplete. The sample has some 70,000 clones. Note on this clone: The antigen is undetermined.

The sample taken for sequencing was PBMCs. This receptor was identified in a boy aged 10-17 years in good health and CMV-seronegative. The rearrangement links TRBV9 to TRBJ2-1; TRBD2 matches 11 bases. In DNA, the CDR3 is TGTGCCAGCAGCGGTCCTAGCGGGGGGTCCAATGAGCAGTTCTTC. This translates into CASSGPSGGSNEQFF. The entire variable domain, with the rest obtained from reference TRBV9 and TRBJ2-1, is as follows: DSGVTQTPKHLITATGQRVTLRCSPRSGDLSVYWYQQSLDQGLQFLIQYYNGEERAKGNILERFSAQQFPDLHSELNLSSLELGDSALYFCASSGPSGGSNEQFFGPGTRLTVL.